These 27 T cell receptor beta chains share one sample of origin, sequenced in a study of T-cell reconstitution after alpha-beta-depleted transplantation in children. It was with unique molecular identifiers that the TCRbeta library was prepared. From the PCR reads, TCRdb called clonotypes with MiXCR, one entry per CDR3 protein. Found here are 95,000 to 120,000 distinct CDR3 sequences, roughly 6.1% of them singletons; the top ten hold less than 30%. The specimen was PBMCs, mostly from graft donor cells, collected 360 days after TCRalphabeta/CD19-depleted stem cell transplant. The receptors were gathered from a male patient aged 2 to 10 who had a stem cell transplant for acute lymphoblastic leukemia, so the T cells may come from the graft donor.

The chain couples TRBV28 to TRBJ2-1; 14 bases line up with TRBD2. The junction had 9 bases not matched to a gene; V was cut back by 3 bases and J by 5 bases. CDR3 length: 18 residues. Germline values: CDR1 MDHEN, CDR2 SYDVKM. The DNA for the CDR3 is TGTGCCAGCAGTTTCCTGACCGGGACTAGCGGGAGAAACAATGAGCAGTTCTTC. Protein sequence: CASSFLTGTSGRNNEQFF.

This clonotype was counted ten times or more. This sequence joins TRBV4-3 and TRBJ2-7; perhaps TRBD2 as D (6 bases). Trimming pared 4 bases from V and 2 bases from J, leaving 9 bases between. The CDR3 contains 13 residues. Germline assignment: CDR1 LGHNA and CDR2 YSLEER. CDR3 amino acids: CASSPGLTYEQYF. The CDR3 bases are TGCGCCAGCAGCCCGGGACTGACCTACGAGCAGTACTTC.

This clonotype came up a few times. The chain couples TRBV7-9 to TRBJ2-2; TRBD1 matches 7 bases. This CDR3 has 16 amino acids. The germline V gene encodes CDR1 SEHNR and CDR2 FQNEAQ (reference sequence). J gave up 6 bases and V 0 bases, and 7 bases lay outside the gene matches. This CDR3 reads CASSLAQTGKAGELFF. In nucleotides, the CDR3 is TGTGCCAGCAGCTTAGCCCAGACAGGGAAAGCCGGGGAGCTGTTTTTT.

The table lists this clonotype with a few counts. DNA for the CDR3: TGCGCCAGCAGCTTGGCCCCGTTACGACAGATCCAAGAGACCCAGTACTTC. Protein sequence: CASSLAPLRQIQETQYF. The V gene is TRBV5-1, the J gene TRBJ2-5; TRBD1 is a possible D gene (5 bases). CDR1 SGHRS and CDR2 YFSETQ come from the germline V gene. The length of the CDR3 is 17 residues. V was cut by 0 bases and J by 1 base, with 16 bases left in between.

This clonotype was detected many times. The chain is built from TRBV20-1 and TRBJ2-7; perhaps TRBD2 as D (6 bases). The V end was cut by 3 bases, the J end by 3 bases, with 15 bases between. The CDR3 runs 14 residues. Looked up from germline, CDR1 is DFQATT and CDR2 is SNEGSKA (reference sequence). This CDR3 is CSARIGRRGYEQYF. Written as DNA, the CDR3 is TGCAGTGCTAGGATTGGTAGGAGGGGCTACGAGCAGTACTTC.

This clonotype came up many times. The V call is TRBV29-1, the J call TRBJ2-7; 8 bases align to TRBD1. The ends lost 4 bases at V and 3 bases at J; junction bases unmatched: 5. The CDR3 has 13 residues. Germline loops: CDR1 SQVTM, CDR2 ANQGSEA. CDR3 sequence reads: CSVGQGIVYEQYF. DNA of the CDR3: TGCAGCGTTGGACAGGGGATCGTCTACGAGCAGTACTTC.

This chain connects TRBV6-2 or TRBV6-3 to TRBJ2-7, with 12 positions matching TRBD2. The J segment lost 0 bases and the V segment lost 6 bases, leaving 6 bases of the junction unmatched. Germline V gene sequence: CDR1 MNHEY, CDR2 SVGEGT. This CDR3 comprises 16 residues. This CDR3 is CASRRLTSGSSYEQYF. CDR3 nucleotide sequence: TGTGCCAGCAGGCGACTGACTAGCGGGAGCTCCTACGAGCAGTACTTC.

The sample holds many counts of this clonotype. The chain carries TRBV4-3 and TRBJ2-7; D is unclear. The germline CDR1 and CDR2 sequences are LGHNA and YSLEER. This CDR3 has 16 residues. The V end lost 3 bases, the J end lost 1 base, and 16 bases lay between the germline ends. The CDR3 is CASSQATDPSSYEQYF. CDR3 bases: TGCGCCAGCAGCCAGGCCACAGATCCAAGTTCCTACGAGCAGTACTTC.

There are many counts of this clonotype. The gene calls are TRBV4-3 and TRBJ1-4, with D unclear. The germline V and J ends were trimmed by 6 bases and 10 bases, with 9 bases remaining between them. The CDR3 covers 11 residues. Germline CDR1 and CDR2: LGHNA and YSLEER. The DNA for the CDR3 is TGCGCCAGCAGGTGGGGAGGAAAACTGTTTTTT. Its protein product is CASRWGGKLFF.

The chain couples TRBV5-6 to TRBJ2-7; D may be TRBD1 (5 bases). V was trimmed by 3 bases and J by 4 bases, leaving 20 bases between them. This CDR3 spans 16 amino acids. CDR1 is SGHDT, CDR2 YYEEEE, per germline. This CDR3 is CASSSPPAGIFYEQYF. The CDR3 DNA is TGTGCCAGCAGCTCCCCCCCCGCAGGGATCTTTTACGAGCAGTACTTC.

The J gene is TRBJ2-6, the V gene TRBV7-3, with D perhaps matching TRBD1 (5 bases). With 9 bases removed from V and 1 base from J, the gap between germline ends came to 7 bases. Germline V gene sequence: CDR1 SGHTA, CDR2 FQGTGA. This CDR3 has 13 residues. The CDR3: CASRGSGANVLTF. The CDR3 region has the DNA TGTGCCAGTAGGGGATCTGGGGCCAACGTCCTGACTTTC.

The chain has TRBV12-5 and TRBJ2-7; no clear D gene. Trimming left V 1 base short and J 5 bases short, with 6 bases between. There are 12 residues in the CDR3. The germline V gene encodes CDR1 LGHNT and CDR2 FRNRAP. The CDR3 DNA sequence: TGTGCTAGTGGTTTGGATTGGGACGAGCAGTACTTC. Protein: CASGLDWDEQYF.

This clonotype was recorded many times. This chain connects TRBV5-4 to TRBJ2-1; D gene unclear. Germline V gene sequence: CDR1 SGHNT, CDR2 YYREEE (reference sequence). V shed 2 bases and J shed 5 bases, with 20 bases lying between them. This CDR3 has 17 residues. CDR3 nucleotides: TGTGCCAGCAGCTTAGCTATGCGACCAGGTCCCAACAATGAGCAGTTCTTC. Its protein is CASSLAMRPGPNNEQFF.

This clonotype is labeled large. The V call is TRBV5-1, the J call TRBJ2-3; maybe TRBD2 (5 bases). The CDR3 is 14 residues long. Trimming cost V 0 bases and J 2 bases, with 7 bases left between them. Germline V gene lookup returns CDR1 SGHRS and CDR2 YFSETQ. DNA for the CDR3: TGCGCCAGCAGCTTGGCGGGGTTCACAGATACGCAGTATTTT. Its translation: CASSLAGFTDTQYF.

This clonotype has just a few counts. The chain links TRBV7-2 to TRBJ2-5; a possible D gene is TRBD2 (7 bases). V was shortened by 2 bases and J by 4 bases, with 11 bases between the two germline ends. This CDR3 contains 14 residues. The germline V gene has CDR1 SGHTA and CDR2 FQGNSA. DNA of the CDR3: TGTGCCAGCAGCTTAAGGAGGGGGGGAGAGACCCAGTACTTC. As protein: CASSLRRGGETQYF.

CDR3 residues: CASSGQGGGQPQHF. CDR3 nucleotides: TGTGCCAGTAGTGGCCAAGGGGGCGGGCAGCCCCAGCATTTT. The chain uses TRBV19 and TRBJ1-5; 7 positions agree with TRBD1. V gave up 5 bases and J gave up 7 bases; unmatched junction bases: 8. Germline assignment: CDR1 LNHDA and CDR2 SQIVND (reference sequence). The CDR3 is 14 amino acids.

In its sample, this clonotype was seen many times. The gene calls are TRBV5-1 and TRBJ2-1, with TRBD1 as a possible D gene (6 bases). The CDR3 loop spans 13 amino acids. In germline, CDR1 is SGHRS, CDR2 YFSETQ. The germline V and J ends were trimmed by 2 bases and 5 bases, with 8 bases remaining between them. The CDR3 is CASSFPGDNEQFF. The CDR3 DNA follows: TGCGCCAGCAGCTTCCCAGGGGACAATGAGCAGTTCTTC. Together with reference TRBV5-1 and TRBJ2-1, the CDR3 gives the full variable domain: KAGVTQTPRYLIKTRGQQVTLSCSPISGHRSVSWYQQTPGQGLQFLFEYFSETQRNKGNFPGRFSGRQFSNSRSEMNVSTLELGDSALYLCASSFPGDNEQFFGPGTRLTVL.

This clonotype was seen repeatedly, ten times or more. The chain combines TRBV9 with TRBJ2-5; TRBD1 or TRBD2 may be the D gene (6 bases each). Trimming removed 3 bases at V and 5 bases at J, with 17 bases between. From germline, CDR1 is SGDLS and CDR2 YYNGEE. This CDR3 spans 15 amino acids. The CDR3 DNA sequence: TGTGCCAGCAGCGAAGGGGGGTCTAGGAGGGAGACCCAGTACTTC. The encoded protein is CASSEGGSRRETQYF.

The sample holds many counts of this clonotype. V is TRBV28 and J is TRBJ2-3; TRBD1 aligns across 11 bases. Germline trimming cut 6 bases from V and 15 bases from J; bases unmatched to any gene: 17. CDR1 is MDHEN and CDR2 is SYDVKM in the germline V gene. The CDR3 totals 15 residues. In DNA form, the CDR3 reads TGTGCCAGCAGCCTTACGCTTAACGGACAGGGGGCGCTTTATTTT. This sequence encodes CASSLTLNGQGALYF.

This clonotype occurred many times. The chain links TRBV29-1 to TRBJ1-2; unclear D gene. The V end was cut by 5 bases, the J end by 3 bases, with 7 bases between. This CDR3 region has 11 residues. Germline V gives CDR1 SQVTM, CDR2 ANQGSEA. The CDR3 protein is CSVWGDYGYTF. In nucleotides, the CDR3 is TGCAGCGTTTGGGGAGACTATGGCTACACCTTC.

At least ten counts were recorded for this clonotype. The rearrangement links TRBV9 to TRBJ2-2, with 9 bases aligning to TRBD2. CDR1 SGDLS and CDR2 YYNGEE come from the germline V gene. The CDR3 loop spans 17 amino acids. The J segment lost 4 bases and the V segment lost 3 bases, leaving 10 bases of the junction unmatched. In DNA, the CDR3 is TGTGCCAGCAGCGCCCCGAGCGGGGGGCATCGCACCGGGGAGCTGTTTTTT. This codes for CASSAPSGGHRTGELFF.

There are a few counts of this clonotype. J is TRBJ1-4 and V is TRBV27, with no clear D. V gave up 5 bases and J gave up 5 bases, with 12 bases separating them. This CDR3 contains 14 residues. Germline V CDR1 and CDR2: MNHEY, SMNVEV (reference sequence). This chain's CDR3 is CASSPQMANEKLFF. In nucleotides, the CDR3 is TGTGCCAGCAGTCCTCAGATGGCGAATGAAAAACTGTTTTTT.

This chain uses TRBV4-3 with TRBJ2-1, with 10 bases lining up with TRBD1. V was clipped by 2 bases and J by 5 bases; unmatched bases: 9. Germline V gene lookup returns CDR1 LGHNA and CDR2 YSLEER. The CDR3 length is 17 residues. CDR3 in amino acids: CASSQLLRDRGDNEQFF. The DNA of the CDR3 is TGCGCCAGCAGCCAACTATTACGGGACAGGGGTGACAATGAGCAGTTCTTC.

Written as DNA, the CDR3 is TGCAGCGTTGAGGGAGGACAGGGTGGGTTTCTGGGAGAGCAGTACTTC. It encodes CSVEGGQGGFLGEQYF. This rearrangement joins TRBV29-1 to TRBJ2-7; 8 bases align to TRBD1. The CDR3 is made up of 16 amino acids. Per germline, CDR1 SQVTM and CDR2 ANQGSEA. The V segment lost 3 bases and the J segment 7 bases; nucleotides outside the gene matches: 17.

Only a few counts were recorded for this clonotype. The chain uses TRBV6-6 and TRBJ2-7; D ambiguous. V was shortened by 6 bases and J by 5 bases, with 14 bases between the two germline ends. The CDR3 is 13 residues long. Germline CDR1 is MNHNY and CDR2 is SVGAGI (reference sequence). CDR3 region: CASSPVRRHEQYF. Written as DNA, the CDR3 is TGTGCCAGCAGCCCCGTCCGGCGACACGAGCAGTACTTC.

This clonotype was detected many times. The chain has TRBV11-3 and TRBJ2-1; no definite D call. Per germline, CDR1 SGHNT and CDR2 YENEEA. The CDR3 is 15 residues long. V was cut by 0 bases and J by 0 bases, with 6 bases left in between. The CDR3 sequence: CASSLDRNSYNEQFF. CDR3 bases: TGTGCCAGCAGCTTAGATCGTAACTCCTACAATGAGCAGTTCTTC.

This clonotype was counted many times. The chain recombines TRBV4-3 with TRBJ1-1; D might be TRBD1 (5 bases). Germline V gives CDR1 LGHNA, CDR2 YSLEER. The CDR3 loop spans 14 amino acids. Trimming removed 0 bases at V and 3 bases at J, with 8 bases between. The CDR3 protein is CASSQDVGDTEAFF. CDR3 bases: TGCGCCAGCAGCCAAGATGTGGGGGACACTGAAGCTTTCTTT.